This entry lists 19 T cell receptor beta chains sequenced from one sample in a study of blood T cell repertoires in COVID-19. The protocol was immunoSEQ multiplex PCR, while the TCRdb copy is restricted to in-frame clones and leaves out a portion. The top ten hold approximately 6.2% of the sample, which has 170,000 or so clones, around 83% seen once. The sequenced material came from PBMCs or T cells enriched from blood (not recorded which). The receptors originated from a man in his forties who had recovered from COVID-19.

The rearrangement links TRBV19 to TRBJ2-6; TRBD1 aligns across 10 bases. The ends lost 5 bases at V and 3 bases at J; junction bases unmatched: 13. Looked up from germline, CDR1 is LNHDA and CDR2 is SQIVND (reference sequence). The length of the CDR3 is 19 residues. The CDR3 sequence: CASSLRRDRGRFGANVLTF. CDR3 nucleotide sequence: TGTGCCAGTAGTCTGCGCCGGGACAGGGGTCGCTTTGGGGCCAACGTCCTGACTTTC.

The genes are TRBV14 and TRBJ2-7, with D hard to call. Trimming removed 0 bases at V and 6 bases at J, with 9 bases between. The CDR3 consists of 13 residues. In germline, CDR1 is SGHDN, CDR2 FVKESK. The chain's CDR3 is CASSQDRGLEQYF. The CDR3 region has the DNA TGTGCCAGCAGCCAAGACAGAGGTCTCGAGCAGTACTTC.

J is TRBJ2-3 and V is TRBV10-1, with D possibly being TRBD1 (5 bases). CDR1 is WNHNN, CDR2 SYGVQD, per germline (reference sequence). Trimming removed 0 bases from V and 5 bases from J, with 12 bases in between. This CDR3 has 15 residues. The CDR3 region is CASSESRRVLDTQYF. As DNA, the CDR3 is TGCGCCAGCAGTGAGTCGCGCAGGGTCCTAGATACGCAGTATTTT.

The chain is built from TRBV19 and TRBJ1-1; 9 nucleotides match TRBD1. The V and J ends lost 6 bases and 4 bases, in that order; junction bases with no gene match: 6. CDR1 is LNHDA and CDR2 is SQIVND in the germline V gene (reference sequence). The CDR3 consists of 14 residues. The CDR3 DNA reads as TGTGCCAGTAGGCGACAGGGGGGGAGCACTGAAGCTTTCTTT. Its protein product is CASRRQGGSTEAFF.

This chain links TRBV3-1 (or the pseudogene TRBV3-2) with TRBJ2-1; TRBD2 agrees at 9 bases. The ends lost 1 base at V and 10 bases at J; junction bases unmatched: 5. The V gene's germline CDR1 is LGHDT and CDR2 YNNKEL (reference sequence). This CDR3 is built from 14 residues. CDR3 nucleotides: TGTGCCAGCAGCCAAGTGGCGGGAGGGTCCGAGCAGTTCTTC. Translating gives CASSQVAGGSEQFF.

The chain uses TRBV28 and TRBJ1-1, with a possible D match to TRBD1 (5 bases). V shed 5 bases and J shed 6 bases, with 19 bases lying between them. CDR1 and CDR2 (germline): MDHEN, SYDVKM. The CDR3 totals 15 residues. DNA of the CDR3: TGTGCCAGCAGTACCCTCGGGGGAAATAGGGCTGAAGCTTTCTTT. This codes for CASSTLGGNRAEAFF.

In its sample, this clone was seen once. The chain is built from TRBV24-1 and TRBJ1-2; TRBD1 agrees at 7 bases. Germline CDR1 KGHDR, CDR2 SFDVKD. This CDR3 has 14 amino acids. V trimming: 3 bases; J trimming: 2 bases; junction bases outside the gene matches: 2. This CDR3 reads CATSDKQGNYGYTF. CDR3 bases: TGTGCCACCAGTGATAAACAGGGGAACTATGGCTACACCTTC.

V is TRBV7-9 and J is TRBJ1-4, with D maybe TRBD1 (5 bases). The V gene's germline CDR1 is SEHNR and CDR2 FQNEAQ (reference sequence). The CDR3 is 15 amino acids. V was cut by 7 bases and J by 6 bases, with 18 bases left in between. The CDR3 loop is CASTGRGAPDEKLFF. The CDR3 DNA reads TGTGCCAGCACTGGGAGGGGAGCGCCGGATGAAAAACTGTTTTTT.

This rearrangement joins TRBV10-3 to TRBJ1-4, with 7 positions matching TRBD1. The length of the CDR3 is 12 residues. V was clipped by 8 bases and J by 4 bases; unmatched bases: 1. Germline assignment: CDR1 ENHRY and CDR2 SYGVKD. This CDR3 is CAIGTDNEKLFF. DNA of the CDR3: TGTGCCATCGGGACAGATAATGAAAAACTGTTTTTT.

The gene calls are TRBV28 and TRBJ2-1; 13 nucleotides align to TRBD2. The CDR3 loop spans 17 amino acids. Germline CDR1 is MDHEN and CDR2 is SYDVKM. V was pared by 5 bases and J by 0 bases, with 4 bases of the junction left unmatched. The CDR3 coding sequence is TGTGCCAGCAGTCTTACTAGCGGGAGGGCCTCCTACAATGAGCAGTTCTTC. Translating gives CASSLTSGRASYNEQFF.

This clone has more than one count but fewer than ten. The chain carries TRBV9 and TRBJ2-6; no definite D call. This CDR3 has 14 amino acids. The V end was cut by 3 bases, the J end by 1 base, with 5 bases between. The germline gives CDR1 SGDLS, CDR2 YYNGEE. CDR3 in amino acids: CASSAPSGANVLTF. CDR3 coding DNA: TGTGCCAGCAGCGCCCCTTCTGGGGCCAACGTCCTGACTTTC.

The chain carries TRBV24-1 and TRBJ1-1, with a possible D match to TRBD1 (6 bases). This CDR3 comprises 13 residues. Deletions cut 4 bases from V and 1 base from J, with 6 bases between. Germline CDR1 and CDR2: KGHDR and SFDVKD. The CDR3 DNA is TGTGCCACCAGTGAACAGGGGAACACTGAAGCTTTCTTT. Amino acid sequence: CATSEQGNTEAFF.

This clone was recorded only once. The V call is TRBV2, the J call TRBJ1-2; the D gene is possibly TRBD1 (5 bases). The germline V gene has CDR1 SNHLY and CDR2 FYNNEI. The length of the CDR3 is 15 residues. Trimming shortened V by 1 base and J by 3 bases, and 12 bases separated the two germline ends. CDR3 nucleotide sequence: TGTGCCAGCAGTGAAGTACAAGGGGCATACTATGGCTACACCTTC. Translated: CASSEVQGAYYGYTF.

This rearrangement joins TRBV10-3 to TRBJ2-7, with D unclear. This CDR3 has 13 amino acids. Trimming left V 3 bases short and J 2 bases short, with 8 bases between. Germline CDR1 and CDR2: ENHRY and SYGVKD. The CDR3 DNA follows: TGTGCCATCAGTGATACGGAGACCTACGAGCAGTACTTC. Translated: CAISDTETYEQYF.

The chain joins TRBV2 to TRBJ2-2; the match to TRBD1 covers 11 bases. Germline V gene sequence: CDR1 SNHLY, CDR2 FYNNEI. The V gene end was trimmed by 6 bases and the J gene end by 5 bases; junction bases not matched to a gene: 2. The CDR3 is 14 amino acids. The CDR3 is CASRRDRGTGELFF. The CDR3 DNA sequence: TGTGCCAGCAGACGGGACAGGGGGACCGGGGAGCTGTTTTTT.

The CDR3: CASSWTGREQYF. DNA for the CDR3: TGTGCCAGCTCTTGGACAGGGAGAGAGCAGTACTTC. The V and J genes are TRBV6-5 and TRBJ2-7; 8 bases are a match to TRBD1. This CDR3 region has 12 residues. Trimming took 8 bases from V and 7 from J; bases not matched to a gene: 7. CDR1 is MNHEY, CDR2 SVGAGI, per germline.

With regard to this clone: A read error is likely, as this CDR3 ends without the conserved phenylalanine or tryptophan. Because the CDR3's place on the DNA is in doubt, the DNA is left out and the CDR3 is given as listed by TCRdb. The chain is built from TRBV10-2 and TRBJ2-7; the table calls TRBD2, which could not be checked here. Germline CDR1 is WSHSY and CDR2 is SAAADI. The CDR3 sequence runs 12 residues, both termini included. The CDR3 loop reads CASSETDSPREL.

This clone was seen only a few times. The gene calls are TRBV3-1 (or the pseudogene TRBV3-2) and TRBJ1-2; D remains ambiguous. The germline gives CDR1 LGHDT, CDR2 YNNKEL (reference sequence). This CDR3 spans 14 amino acids. V lost 1 base and J 5 bases, leaving 11 bases between the germline ends. CDR3 bases: TGTGCCAGCAGCCAAGCCGGTCGTTCGTATGGCTACACCTTC. Protein: CASSQAGRSYGYTF.

The chain recombines TRBV5-6 with TRBJ2-2; TRBD2 is a possible D gene (5 bases). This CDR3 comprises 15 residues. V was trimmed by 4 bases and J by 1 base, leaving 11 bases between them. The V gene's germline CDR1 is SGHDT and CDR2 YYEEEE. CDR3 sequence: CASSPRAKNTGELFF. CDR3 bases: TGTGCCAGCAGCCCGAGGGCTAAGAACACCGGGGAGCTGTTTTTT.